The present T cell receptor (beta chain) was sequenced within a study of blood T cell repertoires in COVID-19. V lost 2 bases to trimming and J lost 4 bases; unmatched junction nucleotides: 4. The CDR3 has 14 amino acids. Looked up from germline, CDR1 is MNHEY and CDR2 is SVGAGI. TCRdb's copy holds only in-frame clones and misses some; the assay was immunoSEQ multiplex PCR. Of 300,000 to 450,000 clones detected, about 85% appear once; the ten largest clones hold roughly 3.7%. The sample taken for sequencing was peripheral blood. V gene TRBV6-5 combines with J gene TRBJ1-1; TRBD1 agrees at 7 bases. The sequence came from a woman aged 18-30 years with acute or convalescent COVID-19. Written as DNA, the CDR3 is TGTGCCAGCAGTTACGGGACAGTGAGCACTGAAGCTTTCTTT. Translating gives CASSYGTVSTEAFF.